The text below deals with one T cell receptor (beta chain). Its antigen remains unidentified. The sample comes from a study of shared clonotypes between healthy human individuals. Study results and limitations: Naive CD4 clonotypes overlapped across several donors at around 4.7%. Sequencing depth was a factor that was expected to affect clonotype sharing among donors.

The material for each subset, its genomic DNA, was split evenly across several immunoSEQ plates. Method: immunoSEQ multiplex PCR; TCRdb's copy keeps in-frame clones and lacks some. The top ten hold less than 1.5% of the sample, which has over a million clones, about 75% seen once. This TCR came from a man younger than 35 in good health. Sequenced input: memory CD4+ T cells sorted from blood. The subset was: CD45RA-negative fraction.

CDR3 sequence reads: CSVVWTPPMNTEAFF. The CDR3 nucleotides are TGCAGCGTTGTATGGACACCACCCATGAACACTGAAGCTTTCTTT. V and J are TRBV29-1 and TRBJ1-1; D possibly corresponds to TRBD1 (5 bases). Germline values: CDR1 SQVTM, CDR2 ANQGSEA. The V gene lost 4 bases and the J gene lost 0 bases, with 15 bases spanning the gap. The CDR3 is made up of 15 amino acids. Filled out from reference TRBV29-1 and TRBJ1-1, the complete variable domain reads SAVISQKPSRDICQRGTSLTIQCQVDSQVTMMFWYRQQPGQSLTLIATANQGSEATYESGFVIDKFPISRPNLTFSTLTVSNMSPEDSSIYLCSVVWTPPMNTEAFFGQGTRLTVV.